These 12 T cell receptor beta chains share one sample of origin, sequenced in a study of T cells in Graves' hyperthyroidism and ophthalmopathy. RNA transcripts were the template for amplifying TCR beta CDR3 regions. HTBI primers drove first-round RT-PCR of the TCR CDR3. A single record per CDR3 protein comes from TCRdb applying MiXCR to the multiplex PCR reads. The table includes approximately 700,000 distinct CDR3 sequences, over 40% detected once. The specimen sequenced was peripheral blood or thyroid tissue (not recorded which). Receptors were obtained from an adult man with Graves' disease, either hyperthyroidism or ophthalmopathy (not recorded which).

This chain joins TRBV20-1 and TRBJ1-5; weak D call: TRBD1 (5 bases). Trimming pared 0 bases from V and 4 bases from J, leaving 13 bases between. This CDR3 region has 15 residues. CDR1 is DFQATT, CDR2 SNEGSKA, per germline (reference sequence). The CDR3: CSARDPQDKNQPQHF. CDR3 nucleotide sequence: TGCAGTGCTAGAGATCCACAGGACAAGAATCAGCCCCAGCATTTT.

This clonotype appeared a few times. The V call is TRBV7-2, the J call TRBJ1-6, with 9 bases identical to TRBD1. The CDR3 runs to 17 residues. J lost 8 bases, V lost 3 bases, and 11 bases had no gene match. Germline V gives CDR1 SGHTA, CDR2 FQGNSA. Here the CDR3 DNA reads TGTGCCAGCAGCTTGGCGGGCAGAACAGGGGGCGATTCACCCCTCCACTTT. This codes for CASSLAGRTGGDSPLHF. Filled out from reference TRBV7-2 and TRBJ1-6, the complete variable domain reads GAGVSQSPSNKVTEKGKDVELRCDPISGHTALYWYRQSLGQGLEFLIYFQGNSAPDKSGLPSDRFSAERTGGSVSTLTIQRTQQEDSAVYLCASSLAGRTGGDSPLHFGNGTRLTVT.

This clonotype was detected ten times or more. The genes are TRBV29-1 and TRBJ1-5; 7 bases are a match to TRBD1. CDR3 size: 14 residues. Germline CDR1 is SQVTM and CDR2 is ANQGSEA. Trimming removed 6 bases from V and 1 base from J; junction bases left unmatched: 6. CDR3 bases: TGCAGCGTCGTTGACAGGGCGAGCAATCAGCCCCAGCATTTT. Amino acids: CSVVDRASNQPQHF.

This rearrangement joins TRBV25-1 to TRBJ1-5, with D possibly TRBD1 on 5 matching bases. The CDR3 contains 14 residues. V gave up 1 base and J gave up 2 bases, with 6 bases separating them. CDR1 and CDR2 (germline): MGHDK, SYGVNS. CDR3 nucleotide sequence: TGTGCCAGCAGTGAATGGGGCCGCAATCAGCCCCAGCATTTT. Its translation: CASSEWGRNQPQHF.

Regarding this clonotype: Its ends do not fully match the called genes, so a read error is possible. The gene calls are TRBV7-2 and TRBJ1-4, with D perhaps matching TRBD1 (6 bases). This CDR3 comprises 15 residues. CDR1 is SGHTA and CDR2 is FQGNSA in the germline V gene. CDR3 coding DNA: TGTCCCAGCACCTCGGTACTGGGGGGCGAGGGAAAACTGTTTTTT. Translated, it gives CPSTSVLGGEGKLFF.

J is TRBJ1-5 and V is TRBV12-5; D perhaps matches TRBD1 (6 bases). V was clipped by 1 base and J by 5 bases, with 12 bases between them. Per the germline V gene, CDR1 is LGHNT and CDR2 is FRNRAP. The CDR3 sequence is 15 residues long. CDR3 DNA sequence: TGTGCTAGTGGTTTGGGTGGACAGCGTTATCAGCCCCAGCATTTT. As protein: CASGLGGQRYQPQHF. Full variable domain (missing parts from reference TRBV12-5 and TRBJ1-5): DARVTQTPRHKVTEMGQEVTMRCQPILGHNTVFWYRQTMMQGLELLAYFRNRAPLDDSGMPKDRFSAEMPDATLATLKIQPSEPRDSAVYFCASGLGGQRYQPQHFGDGTRLSIL.

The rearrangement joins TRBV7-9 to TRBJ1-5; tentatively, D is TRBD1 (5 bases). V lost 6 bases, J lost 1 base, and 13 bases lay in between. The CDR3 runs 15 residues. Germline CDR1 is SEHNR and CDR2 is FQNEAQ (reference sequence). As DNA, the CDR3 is TGTGCCAGCAGTAGGGACCGTAACAGCAATCAGCCCCAGCATTTT. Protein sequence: CASSRDRNSNQPQHF.

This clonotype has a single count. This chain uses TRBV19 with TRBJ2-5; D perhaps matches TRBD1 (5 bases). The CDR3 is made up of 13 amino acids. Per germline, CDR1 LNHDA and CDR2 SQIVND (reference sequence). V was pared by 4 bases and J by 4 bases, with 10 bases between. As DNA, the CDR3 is TGTGCCAGTAGTACAGGGCTTGGAGAGACCCAGTACTTC. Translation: CASSTGLGETQYF.

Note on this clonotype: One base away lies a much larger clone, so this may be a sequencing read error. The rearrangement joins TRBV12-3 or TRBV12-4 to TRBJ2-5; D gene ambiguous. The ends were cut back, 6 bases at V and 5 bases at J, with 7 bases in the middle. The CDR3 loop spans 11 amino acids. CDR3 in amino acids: CASSPNETQYF. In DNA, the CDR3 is TGTGCCAGCAGCCCCAATGAGACCCAGTACTTC.

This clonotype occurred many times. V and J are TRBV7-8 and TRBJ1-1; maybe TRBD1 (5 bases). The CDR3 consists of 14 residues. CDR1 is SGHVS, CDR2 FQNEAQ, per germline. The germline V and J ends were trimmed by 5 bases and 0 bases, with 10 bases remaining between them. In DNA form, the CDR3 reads TGTGCCAGCAGCCGACAGCTCATGAACACTGAAGCTTTCTTT. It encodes CASSRQLMNTEAFF.

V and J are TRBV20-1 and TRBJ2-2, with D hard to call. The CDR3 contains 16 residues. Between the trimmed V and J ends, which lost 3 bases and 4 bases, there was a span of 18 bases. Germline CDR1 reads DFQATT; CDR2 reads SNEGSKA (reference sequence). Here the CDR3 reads CSASRVGSKVTGELFF. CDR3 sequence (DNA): TGCAGTGCTAGTAGGGTAGGGTCGAAGGTCACCGGGGAGCTGTTTTTT.

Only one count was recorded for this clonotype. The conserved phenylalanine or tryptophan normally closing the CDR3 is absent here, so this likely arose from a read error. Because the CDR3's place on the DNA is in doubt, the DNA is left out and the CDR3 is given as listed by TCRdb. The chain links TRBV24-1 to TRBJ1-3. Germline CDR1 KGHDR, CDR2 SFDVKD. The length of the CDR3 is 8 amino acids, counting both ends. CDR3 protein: CATSDHTD.